The 5 T cell receptor beta chains listed next were all sequenced from one sample in a study of Ad26.COV2.S vaccination and SARS-CoV-2 variants. Produced via immunoSEQ multiplex PCR; TCRdb's table is partial and in-frame only. This sample yields over 85,000 clones, of which around 80% are seen a single time; 15% to 20% belongs to the top ten. This sample comprised peripheral blood, obtained after recovery from COVID-19. The receptors were sampled from a human donor who had recovered from COVID-19.

This rearrangement joins TRBV3-1 (or the pseudogene TRBV3-2) to TRBJ2-3, with 10 nucleotides matching TRBD2. The J segment lost 5 bases and the V segment lost 4 bases, leaving 6 bases of the junction unmatched. Germline V lookup: CDR1 LGHDT, CDR2 YNNKEL (reference sequence). CDR3 length: 15 residues. The chain's CDR3 is CASSPLSGGGDTQYF. The CDR3 DNA sequence: TGTGCCAGCAGCCCTTTGAGCGGGGGGGGAGATACGCAGTATTTT.

The genes are TRBV7-9 and TRBJ2-3; TRBD1 or TRBD2 may be the D gene (5 bases each). Trimming stripped 5 bases from V and 0 bases from J, with 9 bases between. CDR3 size: 14 residues. Germline-derived CDR1 and CDR2 are SEHNR and FQNEAQ (reference sequence). The CDR3 protein is CASSVGESTDTQYF. Here the CDR3 DNA reads TGTGCCAGCAGCGTAGGGGAGAGCACAGATACGCAGTATTTT.

This clone came up a few times. The chain joins TRBV16 to TRBJ1-5; 8 positions match TRBD1. Losses at the gene ends were 2 bases for V and 6 bases for J; bases not matched to a gene: 6. Looked up from germline, CDR1 is KGHSY and CDR2 is FQNENV. This CDR3 spans 15 amino acids. CDR3 sequence: CASSQQTGEGQPQHF. The CDR3 bases are TGTGCCAGCAGCCAACAGACAGGGGAAGGTCAGCCCCAGCATTTT. Based on the CDR3 plus reference TRBV16 and TRBJ1-5, the full variable domain is GEEVAQTPKHLVRGEGQKAKLYCAPIKGHSYVFWYQQVLKNEFKFLISFQNENVFDETGMPKERFSAKCLPNSPCSLEIQATKLEDSAVYFCASSQQTGEGQPQHFGDGTRLSIL.

The V gene is TRBV6-5, the J gene TRBJ1-1; the D is unclear. CDR1 is MNHEY and CDR2 is SVGAGI in the germline V gene. The V end was cut by 6 bases, the J end by 3 bases, with 14 bases between. CDR3 length equals 14 residues. CDR3 amino acids: CASRAEARDTEAFF. Here the CDR3 DNA reads TGTGCCAGCAGGGCTGAGGCGAGAGACACTGAAGCTTTCTTT.

The CDR3 nucleotides are TGCAGCGCCCGTCGGGAGTGGAATTCTGGCTACACCTTC. Its translation is CSARREWNSGYTF. The V call is TRBV29-1, the J call TRBJ1-2, with D unclear. Germline lookup yields CDR1 SQVTM and CDR2 ANQGSEA. Trimming shortened V by 7 bases and J by 7 bases, and 19 bases separated the two germline ends. The CDR3 is 13 residues long.